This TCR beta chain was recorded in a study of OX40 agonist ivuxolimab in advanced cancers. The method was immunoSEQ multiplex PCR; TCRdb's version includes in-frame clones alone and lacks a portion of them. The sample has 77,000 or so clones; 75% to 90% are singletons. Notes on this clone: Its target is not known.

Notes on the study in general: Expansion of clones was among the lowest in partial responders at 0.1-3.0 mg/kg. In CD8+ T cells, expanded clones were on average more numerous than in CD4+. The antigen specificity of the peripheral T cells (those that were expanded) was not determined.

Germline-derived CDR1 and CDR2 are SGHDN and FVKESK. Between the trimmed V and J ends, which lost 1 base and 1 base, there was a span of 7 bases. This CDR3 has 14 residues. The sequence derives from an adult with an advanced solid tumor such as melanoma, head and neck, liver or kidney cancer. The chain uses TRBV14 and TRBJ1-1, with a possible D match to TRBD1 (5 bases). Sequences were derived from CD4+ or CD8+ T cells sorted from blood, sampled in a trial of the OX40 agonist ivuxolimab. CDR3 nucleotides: TGTGCCAGCAGCCAAGTAAGGGGGAACACTGAAGCTTTCTTT. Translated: CASSQVRGNTEAFF.